The text below deals with one T cell receptor (beta chain). No antigen is known for it. Base qualities are not provided; no much larger clone lies one nucleotide away. The record originates from a study of blood T cell repertoires in COVID-19 (dated by TCRdb to between 2020 and 2021). Regarding the research as a whole: Samples covering the acute and convalescent phases of COVID-19 were provided by collaborators in the United States, Italy and Spain. The prospective study material was composed of cDNA or gDNA derived from T cells, B-cell-depleted T cells, or PBMCs. Deeply sampled blood TCRbeta repertoires from subjects exposed to, actively infected with, or recovered from COVID-19 were included in the dataset. The repertoires were released in a freely available public database meant as a resource for research on the immune response to SARS-CoV-2. Samples were obtained from the ongoing ImmuneRACE study (first 160 participants) and from 1,254 subjects provided by 6 global collaborators. Sample metadata almost always included a de-identified subject ID, COVID-19 status, age in years and sex. HLA class I and class II types, where available, came from metadata supplied by the sample provider rather than from assay-based typing. Paper-wide results and their limitations: How much clinical and demographic metadata was included differed by source and by participant, and the metadata was provided uncurated.

In the prospective study, participants were about 18 to 89 years old, resided in fewer than 25 geographic areas of the United States, and were enrolled through a virtual design. Cohort assignment in the prospective study relied on participant-reported clinical history from a screening survey and a study questionnaire. Each participant in the prospective study had whole blood, serum and a nasopharyngeal or oropharyngeal swab collected by mobile phlebotomists. Additional blood draws and questionnaires over an approximately two-month period could optionally be provided by prospective study participants. Prospective study blood samples were shipped either frozen or at room temperature before DNA extraction. The germline V end is reduced by 0 bases and the J end by 3 bases; junction bases left unmatched: 2. The germline V gene sets CDR1 to SGHRS and CDR2 to YFSETQ. The CDR3 runs 16 amino acids, cysteine and phenylalanine included. Kept here is only the CDR3 DNA, which spans 48 bases and is read in frame from base 1.

TCRbeta CDR3 regions were amplified from genomic DNA using the immunoSEQ Assay, a bias-controlled multiplex PCR. Turning to the authors' computational methods: Within the assay, amplification of reference gene primers was used to estimate how many nucleated cells each sample contained. Sequence reads were collapsed and filtered to measure the absolute abundance of every unique TCRbeta CDR3 rearrangement. For each sample, productive Simpson clonality was calculated as the square root of Simpson's diversity index over productive rearrangements. The table was pulled from immuneACCESS by TCRdb, which kept in-frame rearrangements only. Such tables lose some clones; where checked, under half of the loss comes from unresolved V genes, and the rest has no known cause. V, J and clone size derive from that table, while D and trimming were established from the DNA sequence. For this sample there are over 200,000 clones; about 76% appear just once. The top ten clonotypes cover 8% to 9.5% of the sample.

The rearranged chain carries TRBV5-1 and TRBJ2-7, with 14 bases in between that match TRBD2. This receptor was identified in a woman aged 45 to 65 with acute COVID-19. Sequencing was carried out using PBMCs or T cells enriched from blood (not recorded which). CDR3 loop: CASSLGGTSGSYEQYF. Read as DNA, the sequence is TGCGCCAGCAGCTTGGGGGGGACTAGCGGGAGCTACGAGCAGTACTTC.